Listed below are T cell receptor beta chains from one sample, sequenced in a study of blood T cells in healthy people across ages. TCRdb independently ran MiXCR on the 5' RACE reads; one entry per CDR3 protein. Of about 650,000 distinct CDR3 sequences listed, 32% are singletons. Sequencing was performed on blood. The receptors were sampled from a woman older than 75 in good health. Both conserved end residues are part of each CDR3.

j_gene | v_gene | len | CDR3aa
TRBJ2-1 | TRBV27 | 13 | CASLAAPYNEQFF
TRBJ2-1 | TRBV7-2 | 13 | CASSLNLVGEQFF
TRBJ2-3 | TRBV20-1 | 13 | CSAQAGGTYTQYF
TRBJ1-2 | TRBV29-1 | 12 | CSVEGGLYGYTF
TRBJ2-5 | TRBV18 | 16 | CASSPIGSGSGETQYF
TRBJ2-7 | TRBV6-2/TRBV6-3 | 13 | CASKWTASYEQYF
TRBJ1-4 | TRBV12-3/TRBV12-4 | 17 | CASSLDRGSWGDEKLFF
TRBJ2-5 | TRBV28 | 15 | CASSAETSGGETQYF
TRBJ2-7 | TRBV30 | 13 | CAWSVKGTYEQYF
TRBJ2-2 | TRBV7-3 | 17 | CASSLGTGRGPIGELFF
TRBJ1-5 | TRBV4-1 | 16 | CASSQEGTGLNQPQHF
TRBJ1-2 | TRBV4-3 | 13 | CASSQGILRGYTF
TRBJ1-3 | TRBV6-1 | 14 | CASSAGPAGNTIYF
TRBJ1-6 | TRBV12-3/TRBV12-4 | 14 | CASSPANQRSPLHF
TRBJ2-5 | TRBV7-2 | 14 | CASSCGTGQETQYF
TRBJ2-5 | TRBV29-1 | 12 | CSVQGAWETQYF
TRBJ2-6 | TRBV5-1 | 16 | CASSLTFNSGANVLTF
TRBJ2-1 | TRBV24-1 | 12 | CATSDEGREQFF